Sequencing of this TCR beta chain was carried out in a study of cytomegalovirus exposure and HLA in healthy donors. PCR primers comprised 60 Vbeta and 13 Jbeta primers. Repertoires were generated with immunoSEQ multiplex PCR, while TCRdb's copy carries only in-frame clones and drops some. The sample contains about 93,000 clones, around four fifths of which appear only once. The length of the CDR3 is 16 residues. Trimming cost V 3 bases and J 1 base; bases outside gene matches: 7. Per the germline V gene, CDR1 is MNHNS and CDR2 is SASEGT. This clone was seen only a few times. The antigen remains undetermined. Study-level points and caveats: The authors considered a cluster of highly shared sequence variants likely to be a sequencing artifact. Data from an earlier analysis indicated that most TCR beta V segments were productive either about 87% or about 30% of the time. With further analysis later on, most CMV-associated TCR beta chains appeared HLA-restricted. For presence/absence analyses, sequencing depth was assumed to be roughly uniform across donors.

The V gene is TRBV6-1, the J gene TRBJ2-3, with TRBD2 matching 7 bases. This TCR was sampled from a boy between 10 and 17 years old in good health and CMV-seronegative. The specimen was PBMCs. CDR3 coding DNA: TGTGCCAGCAGTGACAAGCGGGGAGGCGGCACAGATACGCAGTATTTT. Protein product: CASSDKRGGGTDTQYF.